The source of this T cell receptor beta chain is a study of cytomegalovirus exposure and HLA in healthy donors. As for the study in general: Clustering assigned 81% of the approximately 370 genotyped donors to the Caucasian-associated ancestry cluster.

As to this clone: Its antigen is not known.

Study results and limitations: A missense DCLRE1C variant was associated with V- and J-gene trimming of TCR beta chains in a later analysis, and an independent cohort replicated the association.

The study ran its PCR with 60 Vbeta and 13 Jbeta primers. The table came from immunoSEQ multiplex PCR; TCRdb's copy has only in-frame clones and leaves some out. This sample has 85,000 to 120,000 clones, with about 71% found just once. The germline V gene encodes CDR1 SGHTA and CDR2 FQGNSA. Trimming took 1 base from V and 2 from J, leaving 14 bases between them. The CDR3 spans 16 residues. This TCR was sampled from a boy aged 10-17 years in good health and CMV-seronegative. The sequencing sample was made of PBMCs. The chain is built from TRBV7-2 and TRBJ2-5; a weak D match, TRBD2 (5 bases). CDR3 DNA: TGTGCCAGCAGCTTAGGTCCCCCCGGGGTTCAAGAGACCCAGTACTTC. Translated: CASSLGPPGVQETQYF.